This T cell receptor (beta chain) was sequenced for a study of blood T cell repertoires in COVID-19. As for the study in general: Sites in the United States, Italy and Spain provided acute and convalescent COVID-19 samples.

Clones were read by immunoSEQ multiplex PCR, and TCRdb kept only the in-frame ones, dropping some. This sample has hundreds of thousands of clones; 85% occur once, and the top ten carry under 2%. The study assigned cohorts using participant-reported clinical history. The receptor comes from a woman aged 25-40 years who had been exposed to COVID-19. Material: PBMCs or T cells enriched from blood (not recorded which).

In DNA form, the CDR3 reads TGTGCCAGCAGCCGCCCTTCGGTTGCGGGAGGCACTGAAGCTTTCTTT. This sequence encodes CASSRPSVAGGTEAFF. The chain links TRBV3-1 (or the pseudogene TRBV3-2) to TRBJ1-1; D gene unclear. This CDR3 has 16 residues. Germline CDR1 reads LGHDT; CDR2 reads YNNKEL (reference sequence). Deletions cut 4 bases from V and 4 bases from J, with 19 bases between.